The 25 T cell receptor beta chains below come from one sample, sequenced in a study of shared clonotypes between healthy human individuals. The assay was immunoSEQ multiplex PCR, and TCRdb's table has in-frame clones only and misses some. The sample yields 2 million to 2.5 million clones, roughly 95% seen once. Naivety among CD8 cells was defined by CD45RO negativity and positive CCR7 selection, thereby excluding terminally differentiated effector memory CD45RA+ cells. The specimen was naive CD8+ T cells sorted from blood. Source of these receptors: a man younger than 30 in good health.

V usage is TRBV19 and J usage is TRBJ1-2; possibly TRBD1 for D (5 bases). This CDR3 has 15 residues. CDR1 is LNHDA and CDR2 is SQIVND in the germline V gene (reference sequence). V was pared by 5 bases and J by 4 bases, with 17 bases between. CDR3: CASSGGRDNSYGYTF. The CDR3 coding sequence is TGTGCCAGTAGTGGGGGACGGGATAACTCCTATGGCTACACCTTC.

The chain uses TRBV2 and TRBJ2-7; TRBD1 aligns across 7 bases. Germline CDR1 reads SNHLY; CDR2 reads FYNNEI. The CDR3 totals 12 residues. The V and J ends lost 8 bases and 2 bases, in that order; junction bases with no gene match: 3. Here the CDR3 reads CASGGQTYEQYF. The CDR3, as DNA: TGTGCCAGCGGGGGACAGACCTACGAGCAGTACTTC.

The chain couples TRBV5-6 to TRBJ2-3, with D possibly TRBD2 on 6 matching bases. Germline V gives CDR1 SGHDT, CDR2 YYEEEE. V was pared by 3 bases and J by 4 bases, with 12 bases between. The CDR3 length is 14 residues. As DNA, the CDR3 is TGTGCCAGCAGCTACGGGGGTGGATCAGATACGCAGTATTTT. It yields the protein CASSYGGGSDTQYF.

The V gene is TRBV7-9, the J gene TRBJ2-2, with TRBD2 identical over 10 bases. Germline loops: CDR1 SEHNR, CDR2 FQNEAQ (reference sequence). This CDR3 has 17 amino acids. V was pared by 5 bases and J by 1 base, with 7 bases of the junction left unmatched. CDR3 coding DNA: TGTGCCAGCAGCCCGCCGATAGCGGGAGGGAACACCGGGGAGCTGTTTTTT. Translating gives CASSPPIAGGNTGELFF.

V gene TRBV7-9 combines with J gene TRBJ1-2; D gene uncertain. Germline V CDR1 and CDR2: SEHNR, FQNEAQ (reference sequence). V was pared by 4 bases and J by 4 bases, with 13 bases between. This CDR3 region has 14 residues. The CDR3 nucleotides read TGTGCCAGCAGCTCTCTAGGCGGGAGCTATGGCTACACCTTC. Protein sequence: CASSSLGGSYGYTF.

The chain combines TRBV29-1 with TRBJ2-1; 9 nucleotides line up with TRBD2. The germline V gene encodes CDR1 SQVTM and CDR2 ANQGSEA. The CDR3 extends over 16 amino acids. The V gene end was trimmed by 1 base and the J gene end by 4 bases; junction bases not matched to a gene: 8. The CDR3 coding sequence is TGCAGCGTTGAAGGCCTAGCGGGAAAAGATTACAATGAGCAGTTCTTC. This encodes CSVEGLAGKDYNEQFF.

This chain links TRBV4-3 with TRBJ2-1, with D unresolved. V was trimmed by 4 bases and J by 0 bases, leaving 7 bases between them. CDR1 and CDR2 from the germline V gene are LGHNA and YSLEER. This CDR3 comprises 14 residues. In DNA, the CDR3 is TGCGCCAGCAGCCCCTCGGACTCCTACAATGAGCAGTTCTTC. This sequence encodes CASSPSDSYNEQFF.

The V and J genes are TRBV5-6 and TRBJ1-2; the D gene is possibly TRBD1 (5 bases). CDR1 is SGHDT, CDR2 YYEEEE, per germline. This CDR3 is 11 amino acids long. V was cut by 3 bases and J by 6 bases, with 6 bases left in between. The CDR3: CASSWGDGYTF. In DNA form, the CDR3 reads TGTGCCAGCAGCTGGGGGGATGGCTACACCTTC.

The chain is built from TRBV6-5 and TRBJ2-2; TRBD2 agrees at 8 bases. The CDR3 sequence is 16 residues long. With V trimmed by 0 bases and J by 1 base, 1 base remained unmatched. Germline V CDR1 and CDR2: MNHEY, SVGAGI. The CDR3 loop reads CASSYSAGGNTGELFF. In nucleotides, the CDR3 is TGTGCCAGCAGTTACTCGGCGGGAGGGAACACCGGGGAGCTGTTTTTT.

V is TRBV2 and J is TRBJ1-1, with D hard to call. CDR1 is SNHLY, CDR2 FYNNEI, per germline. The CDR3 runs to 14 residues. The V end was cut by 7 bases, the J end by 0 bases, with 12 bases between. CDR3 bases: TGTGCCAGCACTGCACAGAACATGAACACTGAAGCTTTCTTT. Its translation: CASTAQNMNTEAFF.

DNA for the CDR3: TGTGCCTGGAGTCACGGGCCGAACTACGAGCAGTACTTC. Translation: CAWSHGPNYEQYF. This rearrangement joins TRBV30 to TRBJ2-7, with D unresolved. Trimming left V 2 bases short and J 3 bases short, with 11 bases between. The CDR3 is made up of 13 amino acids. Per the germline V gene, CDR1 is GTSNPN and CDR2 is SVGIG (reference sequence). The full variable domain, completed using reference TRBV30 and TRBJ2-7, is SQTIHQWPATLVQPVGSPLSLECTVEGTSNPNLYWYRQAAGRGLQLLFYSVGIGQISSEVPQNLSASRPQDRQFILSSKKLLLSDSGFYLCAWSHGPNYEQYFGPGTRLTVT.

The rearrangement links TRBV7-9 to TRBJ1-2; D perhaps matches TRBD1 (6 bases). The germline gives CDR1 SEHNR, CDR2 FQNEAQ (reference sequence). V lost 5 bases to trimming and J lost 13 bases, with 20 bases between them. The CDR3 spans 13 residues. The CDR3 DNA reads as TGTGCCAGCAGCCCGCCCGGAGGGGGGCCGATCACCTTC. It encodes CASSPPGGGPITF.

V gene TRBV5-1 combines with J gene TRBJ2-7, with TRBD1 as a possible D gene (5 bases). Trimming removed 2 bases from V and 2 bases from J, with 14 bases in between. The CDR3 has 15 residues. Germline V gives CDR1 SGHRS, CDR2 YFSETQ. The CDR3: CASSLSRVQAYEQYF. CDR3 DNA: TGCGCCAGCAGCTTATCCAGGGTACAAGCCTACGAGCAGTACTTC.

This clone was picked up one time. This rearrangement joins TRBV25-1 to TRBJ1-1; 8 bases are a match to TRBD1. The CDR3 runs 17 residues. The V gene end was trimmed by 5 bases and the J gene end by 0 bases; junction bases not matched to a gene: 11. Germline V CDR1 and CDR2: MGHDK, SYGVNS. The DNA for the CDR3 is TGTGCCAGCAGTCCCACAGGGTACAGGGGGATGAACACTGAAGCTTTCTTT. Translating gives CASSPTGYRGMNTEAFF. Based on the CDR3 plus reference TRBV25-1 and TRBJ1-1, the full variable domain is EADIYQTPRYLVIGTGKKITLECSQTMGHDKMYWYQQDPGMELHLIHYSYGVNSTEKGDLSSESTVSRIRTEHFPLTLESARPSHTSQYLCASSPTGYRGMNTEAFFGQGTRLTVV.

V is TRBV27 and J is TRBJ2-2, with D perhaps TRBD1 (6 bases). This CDR3 spans 16 amino acids. Deletions cut 4 bases from V and 3 bases from J, with 15 bases between. Germline V lookup: CDR1 MNHEY, CDR2 SMNVEV (reference sequence). In DNA, the CDR3 is TGTGCCAGCAGTTCGACAGGCCCGATGGACACCGGGGAGCTGTTTTTT. Its translation: CASSSTGPMDTGELFF.

The gene calls are TRBV5-6 and TRBJ2-7, with D perhaps matching TRBD1 or TRBD2 (6 bases each). The germline V and J ends were trimmed by 5 bases and 1 base, with 13 bases remaining between them. The CDR3 is 14 residues long. Germline V lookup: CDR1 SGHDT, CDR2 YYEEEE. Here the CDR3 reads CASRGRGGSYEQYF. In DNA form, the CDR3 reads TGTGCCAGCAGGGGTCGAGGGGGGTCCTACGAGCAGTACTTC. Supplemented by reference TRBV5-6 and TRBJ2-7, the full variable domain reads DAGVTQSPTHLIKTRGQQVTLRCSPKSGHDTVSWYQQALGQGPQFIFQYYEEEERQRGNFPDRFSGHQFPNYSSELNVNALLLGDSALYLCASRGRGGSYEQYFGPGTRLTVT.

The rearrangement joins TRBV5-5 to TRBJ1-1; D uncertain. Trimming stripped 7 bases from V and 0 bases from J, with 13 bases between. Per the germline V gene, CDR1 is SGHKS and CDR2 is YYEKEE (reference sequence). The CDR3 runs to 14 residues. CDR3 DNA: TGTGCCAGCTCCTGGGAGCCAGTGAACACTGAAGCTTTCTTT. Residues: CASSWEPVNTEAFF.

The chain carries TRBV11-3 and TRBJ2-6; D may correspond to TRBD1 or TRBD2 (5 bases each). Germline loops: CDR1 SGHNT, CDR2 YENEEA. The CDR3 is 18 amino acids. V lost 5 bases and J 5 bases, leaving 22 bases between the germline ends. The CDR3 coding sequence is TGTGCCAGCAGCGGGACGAAATCTCGACAAAGTCGGGCCAACGTCCTGACTTTC. Its translation is CASSGTKSRQSRANVLTF.

The V gene is TRBV27, the J gene TRBJ2-1, with D perhaps TRBD1 or TRBD2 (5 bases each). This CDR3 region has 15 residues. The V end was cut by 0 bases, the J end by 8 bases, with 14 bases between. The germline V gene has CDR1 MNHEY and CDR2 SMNVEV (reference sequence). CDR3 in amino acids: CASSLSGLAGHEQFF. CDR3 nucleotides: TGTGCCAGCAGTTTATCGGGGCTAGCTGGCCATGAGCAGTTCTTC.

This sequence joins TRBV5-6 and TRBJ2-5, with D perhaps given as TRBD1 or TRBD2 (5 bases each). The CDR3 spans 16 residues. Trimming shortened V by 0 bases and J by 2 bases, and 14 bases separated the two germline ends. The germline V gene has CDR1 SGHDT and CDR2 YYEEEE. The CDR3, as DNA: TGTGCCAGCAGCTTGGTGGGTGAGGGGACGCAAGAGACCCAGTACTTC. Its translation: CASSLVGEGTQETQYF.

The genes are TRBV4-1 and TRBJ1-1, with unresolved D. The CDR3 sequence is 15 residues long. Germline V gene data show CDR1 as MGHRA and CDR2 as YSYEKL. Trimming removed 1 base from V and 3 bases from J, with 12 bases in between. The CDR3 DNA follows: TGCGCCAGCAGCCAAGGGTATGGAGGGCACACTGAAGCTTTCTTT. Protein: CASSQGYGGHTEAFF.

V and J are TRBV11-3 and TRBJ2-3; 9 bases align to TRBD2. Trimming took 3 bases from V and 7 from J; bases not matched to a gene: 11. Per germline, CDR1 SGHNT and CDR2 YENEEA. The length of the CDR3 is 16 residues. The CDR3 coding sequence is TGTGCCAGCAGCTTGGCTAGCGGGGACCCCGGGAATACGCAGTATTTT. As protein: CASSLASGDPGNTQYF.

J is TRBJ2-5 and V is TRBV5-4, with 9 bases matching TRBD2. V gave up 0 bases and J gave up 3 bases; unmatched junction bases: 9. CDR1 and CDR2 (germline): SGHNT, YYREEE (reference sequence). This CDR3 is 17 amino acids long. This CDR3 reads CASSLAGASGTKETQYF. The CDR3 DNA is TGTGCCAGCAGCTTGGCCGGGGCTAGCGGGACGAAAGAGACCCAGTACTTC.

Of note for this clone: Distinct nucleotide sequences in the sample also encode this CDR3. CDR3 protein: CASSIAGGYEQYF. CDR3 in DNA: TGTGCCAGTAGTATCGCAGGCGGCTACGAGCAGTACTTC. The chain recombines TRBV19 with TRBJ2-7; D is ambiguous. Germline CDR1 is LNHDA and CDR2 is SQIVND (reference sequence). V lost 3 bases and J 3 bases, leaving 9 bases between the germline ends. The CDR3 extends over 13 amino acids.

With respect to this clone: The sample has other DNA sequences that encode this CDR3 too. The gene calls are TRBV6-5 and TRBJ1-1, with no clear D. The CDR3 has 13 residues. V dropped 2 bases and J dropped 2 bases, with 6 bases sitting between them. The V gene's germline CDR1 is MNHEY and CDR2 SVGAGI. CDR3 protein: CASSYAGNTEAFF. The CDR3 bases are TGTGCCAGCAGTTACGCGGGTAACACTGAAGCTTTCTTT.